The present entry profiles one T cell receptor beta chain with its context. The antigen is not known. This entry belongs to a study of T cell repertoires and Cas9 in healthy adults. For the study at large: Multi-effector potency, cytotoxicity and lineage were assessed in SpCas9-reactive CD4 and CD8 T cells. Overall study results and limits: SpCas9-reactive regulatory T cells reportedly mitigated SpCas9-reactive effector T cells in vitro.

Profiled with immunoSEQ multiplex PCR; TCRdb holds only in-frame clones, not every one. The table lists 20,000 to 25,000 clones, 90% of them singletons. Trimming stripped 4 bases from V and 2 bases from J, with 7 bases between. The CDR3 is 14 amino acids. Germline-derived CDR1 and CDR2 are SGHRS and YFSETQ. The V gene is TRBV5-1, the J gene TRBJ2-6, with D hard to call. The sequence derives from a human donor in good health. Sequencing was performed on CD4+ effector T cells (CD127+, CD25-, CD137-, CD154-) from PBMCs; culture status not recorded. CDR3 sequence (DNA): TGCGCCAGCAGCGACAACACTGGGGCCAACGTCCTGACTTTC. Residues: CASSDNTGANVLTF.